The entry below describes one T cell receptor (beta chain). This sample was taken from a study of blood T cells in healthy people across ages. CDR1 is SGHAT, CDR2 FQNNGV, per germline. Trimming removed 5 bases from V and 5 bases from J; junction bases left unmatched: 13. The CDR3 is 16 amino acids. A second PCR, run for about 7 to 12 cycles, used a sample-barcoded 5' primer plus a J-beta primer mix. One entry per CDR3 protein results from TCRdb running MiXCR on the 5' RACE reads. The sample carries 1.5 million to 2 million distinct CDR3 sequences, about 31% recorded once. This TCR came from a woman aged 30 to 39 in good health. Sequences were obtained from blood. The chain joins TRBV11-2 to TRBJ2-5; TRBD2 agrees at 8 bases. In nucleotides, the CDR3 is TGTGCCAGCAGCCCTGGGGTTAGCGGGGACGGGGAGACCCAGTACTTC. Protein sequence: CASSPGVSGDGETQYF.